This T cell receptor (beta chain) emerged from a study of response to subunit inactivated influenza vaccine. Regarding this clonotype: Its cognate antigen is unknown.

General study points: Researchers suggested that each seasonal influenza vaccination recruits few new T cells.

The CDR3 is 16 amino acids. The germline V gene encodes CDR1 SNHLY and CDR2 FYNNEI. The V and J ends lost 7 bases and 0 bases, in that order; junction bases with no gene match: 9. Via MiXCR, TCRdb re-called the RT-PCR reads, giving one row per CDR3 protein. The sample records roughly 700,000 distinct CDR3 sequences, less than 20% being singletons. The starting material was PBMCs from blood, obtained roughly 12 days after vaccination. This chain links TRBV2 with TRBJ1-1, with 9 bases lining up with TRBD1. The TCR originated in a man over 45 who received an inactivated influenza vaccine. CDR3 in amino acids: CASKRWGDRVNTEAFF. The CDR3 DNA sequence: TGTGCCAGCAAAAGATGGGGGGACAGGGTGAACACTGAAGCTTTCTTT. The variable domain in full, completed from reference TRBV2 and TRBJ1-1, reads EPEVTQTPSHQVTQMGQEVILRCVPISNHLYFYWYRQILGQKVEFLVSFYNNEISEKSEIFDDQFSVERPDGSNFTLKIRSTKLEDSAMYFCASKRWGDRVNTEAFFGQGTRLTVV.